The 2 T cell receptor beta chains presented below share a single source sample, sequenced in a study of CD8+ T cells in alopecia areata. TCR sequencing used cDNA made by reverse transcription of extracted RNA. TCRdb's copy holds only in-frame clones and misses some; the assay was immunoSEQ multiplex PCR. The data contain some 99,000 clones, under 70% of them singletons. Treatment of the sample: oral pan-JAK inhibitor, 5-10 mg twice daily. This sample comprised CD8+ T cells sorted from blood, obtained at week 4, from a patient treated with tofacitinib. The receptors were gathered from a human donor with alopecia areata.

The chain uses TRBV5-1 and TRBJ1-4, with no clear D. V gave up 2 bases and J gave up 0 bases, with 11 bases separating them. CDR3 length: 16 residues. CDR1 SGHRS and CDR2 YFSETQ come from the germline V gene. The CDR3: CASSLKRVATNEKLFF. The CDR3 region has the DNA TGCGCCAGCAGCTTAAAGAGGGTTGCAACTAATGAAAAACTGTTTTTT.

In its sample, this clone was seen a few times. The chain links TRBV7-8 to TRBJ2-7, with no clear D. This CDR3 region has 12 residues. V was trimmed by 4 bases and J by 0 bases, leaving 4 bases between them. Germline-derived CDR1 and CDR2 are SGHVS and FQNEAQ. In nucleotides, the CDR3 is TGTGCCAGCAGCTCTACCTCCTACGAGCAGTACTTC. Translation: CASSSTSYEQYF.